Presented here are 16 T cell receptor beta chains from one specimen sequenced in a study of CD8 T cells in ankylosing spondylitis. These TCRs' antigens remain unknown. Findings and limits, study-wide: It appeared that ankylosing spondylitis blood was characterized by a TCR beta motif of several highly homologous variants.

Each CDR3 protein is one row after TCRdb ran MiXCR on the 5' RACE reads. The sample shows approximately 440,000 distinct CDR3 sequences, approximately 17% of them seen only once. The sample consisted of blood, either unsorted or a sorted T cell fraction (not recorded which). These TCRs come from a male donor with ankylosing spondylitis.

This clonotype turned up a few times. The chain carries TRBV3-1 and TRBJ2-1; 7 positions agree with TRBD2. Germline CDR1 is LGHDT and CDR2 is YNNKEL (reference sequence). The junction had 7 bases not matched to a gene; V was cut back by 0 bases and J by 8 bases. CDR3 length equals 15 residues. The CDR3 reads CASSQDGLGFDEQFF. In DNA form, the CDR3 reads TGTGCCAGCAGCCAAGATGGACTAGGATTCGATGAGCAGTTCTTC.

This clonotype was observed many times. This chain connects TRBV7-2 to TRBJ1-3; D remains ambiguous. This CDR3 is 12 amino acids long. Germline CDR1 SGHTA, CDR2 FQGNSA. V shed 5 bases and J shed 4 bases, with 6 bases lying between them. CDR3 loop: CASSQTGNTIYF. The DNA of the CDR3 is TGTGCCAGCAGCCAGACCGGAAACACCATATATTTT.

This clonotype has more than one count but fewer than ten. CDR3 in DNA: TGTGCCAGCAGCTTAGAGAGGGGGCTGGGCACCGGGGAGCTGTTTTTT. This encodes CASSLERGLGTGELFF. The V and J genes are TRBV7-2 and TRBJ2-2; 7 bases line up with TRBD1. There are 16 residues in the CDR3. Germline loops: CDR1 SGHTA, CDR2 FQGNSA. V gave up 1 base and J gave up 4 bases; unmatched junction bases: 6.

This rearrangement joins TRBV6-1 to TRBJ2-5; 14 positions match TRBD2. V gave up 6 bases and J gave up 4 bases; unmatched junction bases: 1. CDR3 size: 14 residues. The germline V gene encodes CDR1 MNHNS and CDR2 SASEGT. CDR3 sequence reads: CASRTSGGAETQYF. The CDR3 nucleotides are TGTGCCAGCAGGACTAGCGGGGGGGCAGAGACCCAGTACTTC.

This clonotype was counted between two and nine times. The rearrangement uses TRBV20-1 and TRBJ1-5; D gene unclear. The germline gives CDR1 DFQATT, CDR2 SNEGSKA (reference sequence). CDR3 length equals 15 residues. Trimming removed 1 base at V and 5 bases at J, with 15 bases between. CDR3 loop: CSARGGRLGYQPQHF. The DNA for the CDR3 is TGCAGTGCTAGAGGAGGACGGTTAGGGTATCAGCCCCAGCATTTT.

This clonotype occurred a few times. The chain couples TRBV6-2 or TRBV6-3 to TRBJ2-7, with 8 nucleotides matching TRBD2. CDR1 is MNHEY, CDR2 SVGEGT, per germline. The CDR3 extends over 16 amino acids. V was clipped by 5 bases and J by 7 bases; unmatched bases: 16. The CDR3 DNA reads TGTGCCAGCAGTAGCTCTGCGGGACTAGTACCACGTGAGCAGTACTTC. Its protein product is CASSSSAGLVPREQYF.

This chain joins TRBV9 and TRBJ2-7; 9 bases match TRBD1. V lost 5 bases, J lost 1 base, and 7 bases stayed unmatched. The length of the CDR3 is 15 residues. Germline V lookup: CDR1 SGDLS, CDR2 YYNGEE. CDR3 sequence reads: CASSPTGGRSYEQYF. CDR3 DNA sequence: TGTGCCAGCAGTCCCACAGGGGGCAGGTCCTACGAGCAGTACTTC.

At least ten counts were recorded for this clonotype. The chain links TRBV3-1 to TRBJ2-7; no reliable D call. From germline, CDR1 is LGHDT and CDR2 YNNKEL (reference sequence). V lost 8 bases and J 5 bases, leaving 13 bases between the germline ends. There are 12 residues in the CDR3. The CDR3 is CASSPGRHEQYF. The CDR3 nucleotides are TGTGCCAGCTCCCCTGGCAGGCACGAGCAGTACTTC.

This clonotype was recorded a few times. The V call is TRBV9, the J call TRBJ1-3; 7 nucleotides align to TRBD1. Germline CDR1 and CDR2: SGDLS and YYNGEE. V dropped 3 bases and J dropped 0; count of bases not matched to a gene: 3. The CDR3 extends over 15 amino acids. This chain's CDR3 is CASSGTGVSGNTIYF. The CDR3 nucleotides read TGTGCCAGCAGCGGAACAGGGGTCTCTGGAAACACCATATATTTT.

This clonotype was counted many times. The rearrangement uses TRBV7-2 and TRBJ2-2; D may be TRBD1 or TRBD2 (5 bases each). Germline values: CDR1 SGHTA, CDR2 FQGNSA. The CDR3 totals 14 residues. V dropped 4 bases and J dropped 6 bases, with 12 bases sitting between them. CDR3: CASSSQGAPGELFF. CDR3 bases: TGTGCCAGCAGCTCCCAGGGAGCTCCCGGGGAGCTGTTTTTT. Full variable domain (outside the CDR3, taken from reference TRBV7-2 and TRBJ2-2): GAGVSQSPSNKVTEKGKDVELRCDPISGHTALYWYRQSLGQGLEFLIYFQGNSAPDKSGLPSDRFSAERTGGSVSTLTIQRTQQEDSAVYLCASSSQGAPGELFFGEGSRLTVL.

The chain carries TRBV4-1 and TRBJ2-7, with 8 bases identical to TRBD1. CDR1 is MGHRA and CDR2 is YSYEKL in the germline V gene. This CDR3 has 14 amino acids. The J segment lost 4 bases and the V segment lost 4 bases, leaving 6 bases of the junction unmatched. The CDR3 DNA reads as TGCGCCAGCAGCCCAACCAGGGGGCGGTACGAGCAGTACTTC. Translation: CASSPTRGRYEQYF.

This clonotype was detected a few times. V is TRBV5-1 and J is TRBJ1-1, with D maybe TRBD1 (5 bases). CDR3 length: 15 amino acids. Trimming pared 2 bases from V and 5 bases from J, leaving 16 bases between. Germline lookup yields CDR1 SGHRS and CDR2 YFSETQ. The CDR3 nucleotides are TGCGCCAGCAGCTTCTCCGGGGGTGGTTTGACTGAAGCTTTCTTT. Amino acids: CASSFSGGGLTEAFF.

This clonotype was seen a handful of times. V usage is TRBV19 and J usage is TRBJ1-1; D not certain. CDR1 is LNHDA and CDR2 is SQIVND in the germline V gene (reference sequence). Trimming removed 2 bases from V and 4 bases from J, with 8 bases in between. This CDR3 contains 13 residues. In DNA form, the CDR3 reads TGTGCCAGTAGTATACGAGTTGGCACTGAAGCTTTCTTT. Protein sequence: CASSIRVGTEAFF. Together with reference TRBV19 and TRBJ1-1, the CDR3 gives the full variable domain: DGGITQSPKYLFRKEGQNVTLSCEQNLNHDAMYWYRQDPGQGLRLIYYSQIVNDFQKGDIAEGYSVSREKKESFPLTVTSAQKNPTAFYLCASSIRVGTEAFFGQGTRLTVV.

For the CDR3, the DNA is TGTGCCAGCAGCCCGGGACTAGCGGGTTCTAGCACAGATACGCAGTATTTT. This encodes CASSPGLAGSSTDTQYF. The chain uses TRBV5-4 and TRBJ2-3; 12 bases are a match to TRBD2. J lost 0 bases, V lost 4 bases, and 6 bases had no gene match. Germline V gene sequence: CDR1 SGHNT, CDR2 YYREEE (reference sequence). This CDR3 contains 17 residues.

V and J are TRBV7-9 and TRBJ2-1; D may be TRBD2 (6 bases). Trimming took off 3 bases at V and 2 bases at J, with 11 bases between the two ends. Germline CDR1 is SEHNR and CDR2 is FQNEAQ (reference sequence). The CDR3 runs 15 residues. CDR3 sequence: CASSFGRGTYNEQFF. The CDR3, as DNA: TGTGCCAGCAGCTTCGGGAGAGGGACCTACAATGAGCAGTTCTTC.

This sequence joins TRBV3-1 and TRBJ2-1, with 11 nucleotides matching TRBD1. This CDR3 spans 16 amino acids. The trim removed 4 bases at V and 7 bases at J, leaving 9 bases unmatched. Per germline, CDR1 LGHDT and CDR2 YNNKEL (reference sequence). CDR3 in DNA: TGTGCCAGCAGCCCCCTACGCGGGACAGGGGGTAATGAGCAGTTCTTC. Its translation is CASSPLRGTGGNEQFF.